This T cell receptor beta chain derives from a study of naive and memory T cell subsets (dated by TCRdb to about 2017). Turning to the overall study: An open-source, UMI-based TCR alpha and beta sequencing pipeline was applied to sorted naive and memory peripheral blood T cell subsets. RNA was DNase-treated and reverse transcribed with TCR constant-region primers, mostly using SuperScript III. The results of the functional CMV T cell responses matched the IgG serology results in every case.

To note about this clonotype: Its binding antigen is unknown. Nothing much larger sits one base from this clone, and base qualities are not available.

Receptor amplification or capture employed UMI-ligation and nested PCR. An equimolar mix of two oligonucleotides covering both TRBC1 and TRBC2 was used as the beta constant-region primer. Four rounds of PCR were used to amplify ligated cDNA, with nested alpha and beta constant-region primers being used together with the SP2 primer. A single-stranded oligonucleotide containing the SP2 primer and a 12-nucleotide UMI was joined to the 3' end of the cDNA by T4 RNA ligase 1. The ligation reaction was kept at 16 degrees C for about 18-24 hours. To avoid over-amplification, PCR2 was usually performed as a SYBR Green qPCR and halted once a predetermined threshold was reached. Apart from the first purification, every purification step used Agencourt AMPure XP magnetic beads. Library quantification was done by Qubit, followed by a TapeStation check on which the main peak was expected at around 650 bp. The pooled libraries were sequenced on an Illumina MiSeq using v2 2x251 paired-end kits, which usually yielded roughly 1-2.2 million reads per sample. Each sample was pooled at about 4 nM, and roughly 5-7.5% PhiX was included to help cluster recognition. As for how the authors treated the data: FASTQ reads processed by Demultiplexor were assigned V and J genes by Decombinator through tag matching that tolerated a single base-pair mismatch. By using UMIs, Collapsinator corrected both sequencing errors and the frequency errors caused by PCR heterogeneity. CDR3Translator translated TCRs and extracted CDR3s from the conserved cysteine to the FGXG phenylalanine, flagging non-productive sequences. Repertoires were subsampled to equal numbers of UMI-defined TCRs before Gini, Shannon entropy and inverse Simpson indices were calculated. Within the linear range, a power law was fitted by maximum likelihood to the distributions of clonotype abundance. Similar UMI counts, unique TCR numbers and clonal distributions were obtained with the pipeline and with MIGEC on one naive CD8 sample. One analysis removed from the naive repertoire any naive TCRs that were also present in any memory subset from the same donor. The repertoires were searched for approximately 7,000 CMV-associated CDR3 sequences that had been compiled from VDJdb and a published dataset. TCRdb reworked the public reads: Q25 trimming with fastp, MiXCR clone assembly, productive beta chains retained. Each CDR3 protein appears once, grouped with its most common genes and DNA. For this entry, the V and J calls and clone size follow TCRdb and not the study's own pipeline. The table for this sample lists approximately 100,000 distinct CDR3 sequences; more than 14% of them were counted only once. The ten largest clones capture roughly 2.8% of the sample.

Broader findings and caveats from the paper: The repertoire findings for the naive and memory subsets could not be validated against a ground truth, as none was available. Clonotypes were defined as single alpha or beta chain sequences, not paired alpha/beta receptors. A few larger clonotypes were present in naive repertoires, especially CD8 naive repertoires, and these clonotypes were possibly memory cells re-expressing CD45RA. Following error correction, more than 85% of naive TCR sequences occurred only once, which made naive abundance distributions much steeper than those of memory subsets. RNA-based TCR counts may be affected by expression changes linked to T cell activation and differentiation. TCR abundance followed a power law with an exponent that was different for naive and memory subsets but consistent across the three individuals. Gini index rose and Shannon and inverse Simpson diversity fell from naive through CM, EM and EMRA in both CD4 and CD8 cells.

Relative to germline, V is 1 base shorter and J is 3 bases shorter, with 9 bases between their ends. Inclusive of the bounding cysteine and phenylalanine, the CDR3 is 14 residues long. Only CDR3 DNA remains: 42 bases, in frame from the first base. CDR1 and CDR2 were assigned from the germline V gene (reference sequence) as MNHEY and SMNVEV. Separate amplification of TCR alpha and beta chain libraries was performed from the second PCR step onward. To determine each donor's CMV status, fresh PBMCs were stimulated overnight with CMV viral lysate, and IFNgamma production from CD4+ T cells was then assessed. CD4 T cells were positively selected with Miltenyi beads, followed by positive selection of CD8 T cells from the CD4-negative fraction. After staining for CD3, CD4, CD8, CD45RA, CD27 and a live/dead dye, cells were sorted on a BD Aria II into four subsets based on CD45RA and CD27. A few healthy volunteers provided blood, and the blood of each volunteer was split into CD4 and CD8 T cells and then into four differentiation subsets. About 120 ml of peripheral blood was taken from each donor, and PBMC were separated by density-gradient centrifugation on Ficoll-Paque PLUS. After sorting, cells were lysed in RLT buffer, RNA was extracted using a Qiagen RNeasy kit, and the extracted RNA was stored at -80 degrees C.

The clonotype comes from a human donor in good health. Specimen: naive CD8+ T cells from blood. The sample's cell subset or site label, in plain terms: naive T cells, CD45RA high CD27+. Rearrangement joined TRBV27 to TRBJ2-5; the D gene assignment is ambiguous. Read as DNA, the sequence is TGTGCCAGCAGTTTATTTGGCAGCAAAGAGACCCAGTACTTC. Translation gives CASSLFGSKETQYF.